The rows below give T cell receptor beta chains drawn from one sample of a study of shared clonotypes between healthy human individuals. Clones were sequenced by immunoSEQ multiplex PCR, and TCRdb holds only the in-frame ones, with some missing. The sample shows approximately 740,000 clones, about 74% of them seen only once. The sample comprised memory CD4+ T cells sorted from blood. These receptors were taken from a woman in her twenties or thirties in good health. Each CDR3 is given with its conserved first and last residue. Each record gives: J gene, V gene, CDR3 length, CDR3 protein.

TRBJ2-1,TRBV11-2,17,CASSSKLTSVDYNEQFF
TRBJ1-1,TRBV27,14,CASSLGRGDTEAFF
TRBJ2-1,TRBV2,15,CASSQTSGAYNEQFF
TRBJ1-1,TRBV5-1,15,CASSSIRLSGTEAFF
TRBJ1-4,TRBV2,16,CASRSPGTGLQEKLFF
TRBJ2-7,TRBV4-1,17,CASSQDWQGSGSGEQYF
TRBJ1-1,TRBV27,15,CASRSTVRGNTEAFF
TRBJ2-7,TRBV27,13,CASKAGTGQEQYF
TRBJ2-7,TRBV6-5,15,CASSYIGRPSYEQYF
TRBJ1-2,TRBV5-1,15,CASSQTPTDNYGYTF
TRBJ2-1,TRBV25-1,17,CASSGGRSGQGKNEQFF
TRBJ1-2,TRBV10-1,15,CASSEWARQGEGYTF
TRBJ2-3,TRBV6-6,14,CASRRDRDTDTQYF
TRBJ2-3,TRBV5-1,14,CASSFHSGVDTQYF
TRBJ2-7,TRBV5-4,11,CASAGIDEQYF
TRBJ1-5,TRBV19,14,CASSIDRGAQAQHF
TRBJ2-1,TRBV7-9,15,CASSLLGLGGNEQFF
TRBJ2-7,TRBV27,14,CASSDGQGADEQYF
TRBJ1-2,TRBV6-1,14,CASSDLGWTYGYTF
TRBJ1-1,TRBV5-1,14,CASSMDPGQGDAFF
TRBJ2-7,TRBV7-9,19,CASSLRGSGKSGAPYEQYF
TRBJ2-7,TRBV28,13,CASVYRGRFDQYF
TRBJ2-1,TRBV6-5,14,CASSRTGPVYEQFF
TRBJ2-3,TRBV2,17,CASVWDSLVPSTDTQYF
TRBJ1-1,TRBV5-3,12,CARSEGRKQAFF
TRBJ2-7,TRBV28,17,CASSLSLGGEGRGEQYF
TRBJ2-4,TRBV5-6,16,CASSPGHVIAKNIQYF
TRBJ2-1,TRBV4-1,18,CASSQAHGAGGTYNEQFF
TRBJ1-2,TRBV2,13,CASSRGQGDGYTF